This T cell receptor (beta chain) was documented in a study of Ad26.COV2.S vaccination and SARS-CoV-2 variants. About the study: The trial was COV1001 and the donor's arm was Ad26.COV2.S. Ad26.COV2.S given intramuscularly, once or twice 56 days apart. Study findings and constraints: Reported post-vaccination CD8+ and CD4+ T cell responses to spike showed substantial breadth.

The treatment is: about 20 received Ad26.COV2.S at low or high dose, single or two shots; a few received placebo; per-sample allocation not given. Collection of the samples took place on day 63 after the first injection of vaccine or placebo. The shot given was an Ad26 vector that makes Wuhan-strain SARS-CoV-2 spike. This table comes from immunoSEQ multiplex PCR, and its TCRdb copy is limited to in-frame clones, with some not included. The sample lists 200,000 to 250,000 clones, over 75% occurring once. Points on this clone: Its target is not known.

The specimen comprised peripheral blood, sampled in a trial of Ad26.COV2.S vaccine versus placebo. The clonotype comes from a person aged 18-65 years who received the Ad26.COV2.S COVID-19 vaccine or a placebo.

This chain's CDR3 is CASSLKVSNEKLFF. CDR3 nucleotide sequence: TGTGCCAGCAGCCTTAAGGTCTCTAATGAAAAACTGTTTTTT. The chain links TRBV3-1 (or the pseudogene TRBV3-2) to TRBJ1-4; no reliable D call. CDR3 length: 14 residues. Germline lookup yields CDR1 LGHDT and CDR2 YNNKEL (reference sequence). V was trimmed by 4 bases and J by 3 bases, leaving 9 bases between them.